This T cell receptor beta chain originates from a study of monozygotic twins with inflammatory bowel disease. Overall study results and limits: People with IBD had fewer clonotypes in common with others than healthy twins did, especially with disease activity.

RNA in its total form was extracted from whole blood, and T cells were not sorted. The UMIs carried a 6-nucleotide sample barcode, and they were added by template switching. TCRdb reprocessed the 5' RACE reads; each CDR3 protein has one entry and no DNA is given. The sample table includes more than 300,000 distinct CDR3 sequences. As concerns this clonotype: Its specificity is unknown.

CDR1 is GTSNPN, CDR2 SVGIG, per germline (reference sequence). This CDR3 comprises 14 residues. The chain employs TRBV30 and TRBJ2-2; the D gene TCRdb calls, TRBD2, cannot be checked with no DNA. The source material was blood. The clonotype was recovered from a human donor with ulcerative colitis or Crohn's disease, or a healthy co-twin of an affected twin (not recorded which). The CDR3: CAGSRKQETGELFF. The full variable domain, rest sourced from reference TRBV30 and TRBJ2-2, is SQTIHQWPATLVQPVGSPLSLECTVEGTSNPNLYWYRQAAGRGLQLLFYSVGIGQISSEVPQNLSASRPQDRQFILSSKKLLLSDSGFYLCAGSRKQETGELFFGEGSRLTVL.